This TCR beta chain was captured in a study of beta chain features in type 1 diabetes. The whole isolated RNA underwent reverse transcription, so sequencing captured expressed TCRB transcripts. The repertoire was sequenced with immunoSEQ multiplex PCR; TCRdb's copy has only in-frame clones and lacks some. The sample has over 200,000 clones; 11% are singletons. The CDR3 totals 13 residues. The V and J ends lost 6 bases and 4 bases, in that order; junction bases with no gene match: 4. Germline V gene sequence: CDR1 MNHEY, CDR2 SMNVEV (reference sequence). This clone was seen a few times. Its cognate antigen is unknown. Other DNA variants within this sample encode the same CDR3. General study findings and limits: Shorter TCRB CDR3s, moderately but significantly so, marked every one of the four CD4+ subsets in Type 1 diabetes patients. Insertion counts at VDJ junctions were lower in type 1 diabetes patients, who also showed more deletions there.

This rearrangement joins TRBV27 to TRBJ1-2; 8 nucleotides align to TRBD1. The clonotype originates from a man aged 25 to 45 with type 1 diabetes. The sample taken for sequencing was naive CD4+ T cells from blood. The CDR3 reads CASRDRESYGYTF. In DNA form, the CDR3 reads TGTGCCAGCAGGGACAGGGAATCCTATGGCTACACCTTC.